This TCR beta chain was documented in a study of Graves' ophthalmopathy and Graves' hyperthyroidism. RNA served as the template for amplifying TCR beta CDR3 regions. The authors performed first-round RT-PCR with HTBI primers and then a second-round multiplex PCR. TCRdb re-analysed the multiplex PCR reads in MiXCR, keeping a single row per CDR3 protein. The data show some 750,000 distinct CDR3 sequences, with approximately 40% seen just once and approximately 43% held by the top ten. J lost 5 bases, V lost 6 bases, and 6 bases had no gene match. The CDR3 runs 14 residues. Germline loops: CDR1 SNHLY, CDR2 FYNNEI. This clonotype was counted ten times or more.

The chain employs TRBV2 and TRBJ1-5; TRBD1 matches 8 bases. Material for sequencing was peripheral blood. The TCR was taken from an adult man with Graves' ophthalmopathy. The CDR3 spells CASSEDRVDQPQHF. DNA of the CDR3: TGTGCCAGCAGCGAGGACAGGGTCGATCAGCCCCAGCATTTT.